This TCR beta chain appears in the sequencing data of a study of hypomethylating agent response in myelodysplastic syndrome. V lost 2 bases and J lost 4, with 0 bases in between. The germline gives CDR1 SNHLY, CDR2 FYNNEI. The CDR3 is 11 amino acids. The protocol was immunoSEQ multiplex PCR, while the TCRdb copy is restricted to in-frame clones and leaves out a portion. The data hold about 3,200 clones, with roughly 78% observed a single time. This sequence was found in a human donor with myelodysplastic syndrome. The sample in question was bone marrow, obtained before or after starting hypomethylating agent treatment for myelodysplastic syndrome (not recorded which). The V and J genes are TRBV2 and TRBJ2-1; D is undetermined. The CDR3: CASSEYNEQFF. CDR3 DNA: TGTGCCAGCAGTGAATACAATGAGCAGTTCTTC.